The clone carrying this T cell receptor (beta chain) showed up just a few times. No antigen is known for it. The data were obtained in a study of beta chain features in type 1 diabetes. Study-wide results and caveats: cDNA-based sequencing might over-represent cells highly expressing TCR. Amplification by PCR could prefer shorter templates, with the same effect in patients and controls. Comparison showed that naive, central memory and Treg TCRB repertoires appeared more similar among patients than among healthy donors.

Sequencing targeted expressed TCRB transcripts, as all isolated RNA had been reverse transcribed. The table came from immunoSEQ multiplex PCR; TCRdb's copy has only in-frame clones and leaves some out. The data contain around 430,000 clones, approximately 30% of them singletons. Germline CDR1 is GTSNPN and CDR2 is SVGIG (reference sequence). The V end lost 7 bases, the J end lost 12 bases, and 25 bases lay between the germline ends. CDR3 length: 13 residues. The clonotype was recovered from a man aged 18 to 35 in good health. The sequenced material came from naive CD4+ T cells from blood. This sequence joins TRBV30 and TRBJ2-7; D possibly corresponds to TRBD1 (7 bases). This chain's CDR3 is CALQTGRSGTGYF. The CDR3 nucleotides read TGTGCCTTACAGACAGGGCGCTCCGGGACTGGGTACTTC. The variable domain in full, with the rest retrieved from reference TRBV30 and TRBJ2-7, is SQTIHQWPATLVQPVGSPLSLECTVEGTSNPNLYWYRQAAGRGLQLLFYSVGIGQISSEVPQNLSASRPQDRQFILSSKKLLLSDSGFYLCALQTGRSGTGYFGPGTRLTVT.